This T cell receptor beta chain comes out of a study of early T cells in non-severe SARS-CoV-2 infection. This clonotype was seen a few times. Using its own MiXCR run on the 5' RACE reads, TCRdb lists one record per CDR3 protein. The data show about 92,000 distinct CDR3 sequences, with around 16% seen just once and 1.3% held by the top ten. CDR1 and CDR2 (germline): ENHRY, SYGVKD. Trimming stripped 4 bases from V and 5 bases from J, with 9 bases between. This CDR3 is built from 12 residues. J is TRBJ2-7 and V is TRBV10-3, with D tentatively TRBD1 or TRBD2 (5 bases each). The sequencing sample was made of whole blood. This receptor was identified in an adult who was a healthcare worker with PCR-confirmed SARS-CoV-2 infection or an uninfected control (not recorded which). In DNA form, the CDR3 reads TGTGCCATCAGTGTTCGGGGCGACGAGCAGTACTTC. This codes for CAISVRGDEQYF.